This T cell receptor (beta chain) was captured by sequencing in a study of untreated major depressive disorder. Study outcomes and limitations: TRBV05-01 (Vbeta 5.1) usage was higher in CD4+ T cells of depressed patients than controls.

CD4+ T cells were isolated from thawed PBMCs by magnetic negative selection. Only in-frame clones appear in the TCRdb table, and some are missing; sequencing was by immunoSEQ multiplex PCR. The table lists about 21,000 clones, 85% to 95% of them singletons, with around 0.3% in the top ten. As concerns this clone: Its cognate antigen is unknown.

From germline, CDR1 is SGHNT and CDR2 YYREEE (reference sequence). The CDR3 consists of 14 residues. Trimming took off 0 bases at V and 3 bases at J, with 10 bases between the two ends. The sequenced sample consisted of CD4+ T cells from PBMCs. The genes are TRBV5-4 and TRBJ2-7, with D perhaps TRBD2 (6 bases). The clonotype was recovered from a man aged 25 to 45 in good health. CDR3 amino acids: CASSLGSEGYEQYF. The CDR3, as DNA: TGTGCCAGCAGCTTGGGGTCGGAGGGCTACGAGCAGTACTTC.